Listed below are T cell receptor beta chains from one sample, sequenced in a study of shared clonotypes between healthy human individuals. Measured with immunoSEQ multiplex PCR; TCRdb has only the in-frame clones, and not every one. The table has over 2,000,000 clones, just under 95% seen once. Sequenced sample: naive CD8+ T cells from PBMCs. Every receptor here comes from a man between 18 and 35 years old in good health. Some clones in this sample may be carry-over from other donors' samples. Each CDR3 is given with its conserved first and last residue. A D gene is named only where the DNA matches it firmly. Clone size is not always given. Where it is, it says once, few, many or a class for expanded clones.

clone_size j_call cdr3_length v_call d_call cdr3_aa cdr3_nt
NA TRBJ2-3 12 TRBV7-3 NA CASSSNTDTQYF TGTGCCAGCAGCTCCAACACAGATACGCAGTATTTT
NA TRBJ1-1 14 TRBV7-9 NA CASSPWTGEERAFF TGTGCCAGCAGCCCCTGGACCGGCGAGGAGAGAGCTTTCTTT
NA TRBJ2-7 12 TRBV7-9 NA CASGSHFNEQYF TGTGCCAGCGGAAGTCACTTCAACGAGCAGTACTTC
NA TRBJ1-2 14 TRBV7-9 NA CASSLAGPYYGYTF TGTGCCAGCAGCTTAGCAGGGCCATACTATGGCTACACCTTC
NA TRBJ1-2 13 TRBV4-1 NA CASRDTGNYGYTF TGCGCCAGCAGGGATACAGGGAACTATGGCTACACCTTC
NA TRBJ2-1 13 TRBV5-6 NA CASSLDSYNEQFF TGTGCCAGCAGCTTGGACTCCTACAATGAGCAGTTCTTC
NA TRBJ1-1 14 TRBV10-3 NA CAISEWGEATEAFF TGTGCCATCAGTGAGTGGGGGGAGGCCACTGAAGCTTTCTTT
NA TRBJ2-2 15 TRBV28 NA CASSLGGYRTGELFF TGTGCCAGCAGTTTAGGGGGATACCGTACCGGGGAGCTGTTTTTT
NA TRBJ2-5 18 TRBV28 TRBD1 CASSLISGQGFNGETQYF TGTGCCAGCAGTTTAATTTCGGGACAGGGGTTCAACGGGGAGACCCAGTACTTC
NA TRBJ2-1 15 TRBV7-9 NA CASSLGGGANNEQFF TGTGCCAGCAGCTTAGGTGGGGGCGCCAACAATGAGCAGTTCTTC
NA TRBJ1-2 13 TRBV2 TRBD1 CASSGGDRVGYTF TGTGCCAGCAGTGGGGGCGACAGGGTTGGCTACACCTTC
once TRBJ1-2 11 TRBV11-2 NA CASSWKDGYTF TGTGCCAGCAGCTGGAAAGATGGCTACACCTTC
NA TRBJ1-3 15 TRBV7-8 NA CASSLGYEPGNTIYF TGTGCCAGCAGCTTGGGGTACGAGCCCGGAAACACCATATATTTT
NA TRBJ2-1 15 TRBV6-1 TRBD1 CASSPDRVRTNEQFF TGTGCCAGCAGCCCCGACAGGGTGAGAACCAATGAGCAGTTCTTC
NA TRBJ2-7 14 TRBV10-3 TRBD2 CAIGGEYTSGEQYF TGTGCCATCGGCGGGGAATATACTAGCGGCGAGCAGTACTTC
NA TRBJ1-2 13 TRBV29-1 TRBD1 CSVDRGPGYGYTF TGCAGCGTTGATAGGGGGCCTGGCTATGGCTACACCTTC
NA TRBJ1-1 13 TRBV19 NA CASSIVAGTEAFF TGTGCCAGTAGTATAGTGGCTGGCACTGAAGCTTTCTTT
NA TRBJ1-5 17 TRBV10-3 TRBD1 CAISDTLGQGASQPQHF TGTGCCATCAGTGATACCCTGGGACAGGGGGCGAGTCAGCCCCAGCATTTT
NA TRBJ2-7 17 TRBV5-6 TRBD2 CASSPAAAGAASYEQYF TGTGCCAGCAGCCCGGCGGCTGCGGGAGCCGCCTCCTACGAGCAGTACTTC
NA TRBJ2-3 16 TRBV15 NA CATSRGGDKRTDTQYF TGTGCCACCAGCAGAGGCGGGGACAAGCGCACAGATACGCAGTATTTT
NA TRBJ2-2 14 TRBV13 TRBD2 CASSLGTSAGELFF TGTGCCAGCAGCTTAGGGACTAGCGCCGGGGAGCTGTTTTTT
once TRBJ2-1 14 TRBV27 TRBD2 CASSLLAEKGEQFF TGTGCCAGCAGTTTGCTAGCGGAAAAAGGTGAGCAGTTCTTC
once TRBJ2-7 16 TRBV28 TRBD1 CASRPTDRGQTYEQYF TGTGCCAGCAGGCCAACCGACAGGGGGCAGACCTACGAGCAGTACTTC
NA TRBJ2-1 14 TRBV29-1 TRBD2 CSVEIGRYHNEQFF TGCAGCGTTGAAATCGGGAGGTACCACAATGAGCAGTTCTTC
NA TRBJ2-5 15 TRBV7-9 TRBD1 CASSPTGGEQETQYF TGTGCCAGCAGCCCAACAGGGGGTGAACAAGAGACCCAGTACTTC
NA TRBJ2-7 15 TRBV13 NA CASSLRTGLGYEQYF TGTGCCAGCAGCTTGAGGACTGGGCTGGGTTACGAGCAGTACTTC
NA TRBJ2-3 15 TRBV9 NA CASSVGGSATDTQYF TGTGCCAGCAGCGTAGGAGGTAGCGCTACAGATACGCAGTATTTT
once TRBJ2-7 14 TRBV29-1 NA CSVRPRDGTYEQYF TGCAGCGTCCGTCCCCGGGACGGGACCTACGAGCAGTACTTC
NA TRBJ1-5 16 TRBV15 NA CATSPAVRGGNQPQHF TGTGCCACCAGCCCCGCTGTAAGAGGTGGCAATCAGCCCCAGCATTTT
NA TRBJ1-2 17 TRBV30 NA CAWNRRDGGNLGYGYTF TGTGCCTGGAATCGCCGGGACGGCGGAAATCTGGGGTATGGCTACACCTTC
NA TRBJ2-7 17 TRBV10-2 TRBD1 CASRSGTGVRVVHEQYF TGCGCCAGCAGATCCGGGACAGGGGTCCGCGTCGTCCACGAGCAGTACTTC
NA TRBJ2-3 16 TRBV2 NA CASSDYLTRSTDTQYF TGTGCCAGCAGTGATTACCTGACTAGGAGCACAGATACGCAGTATTTT
NA TRBJ1-2 13 TRBV9 NA CASSKGGRPDYTF TGTGCCAGCAGCAAGGGCGGCAGACCGGACTACACCTTC
NA TRBJ2-7 12 TRBV27 NA CASSLGQYEQYF TGTGCCAGCAGTTTAGGGCAGTACGAGCAGTACTTC
NA TRBJ1-1 16 TRBV4-3 NA CASSQQTLARGTEAFF TGCGCCAGCAGCCAACAAACCCTAGCGCGGGGCACTGAAGCTTTCTTT
NA TRBJ1-1 15 TRBV27 TRBD1 CASSLWSGGNTEAFF TGTGCCAGCAGTTTATGGTCAGGGGGCAACACTGAAGCTTTCTTT
NA TRBJ2-7 15 TRBV7-9 TRBD1 CASSGLGTGAYEQYF TGTGCCAGCAGCGGCCTCGGGACAGGTGCCTACGAGCAGTACTTC
NA TRBJ2-5 13 TRBV28 TRBD2 CASSFPGGETQYF TGTGCCAGCAGTTTTCCGGGAGGGGAGACCCAGTACTTC
NA TRBJ2-7 14 TRBV29-1 TRBD2 CSVAPTSGRYEQYF TGCAGCGTCGCTCCTACTAGCGGGAGGTACGAGCAGTACTTC
NA TRBJ1-5 18 TRBV15 NA CATSRGVAEPDSNQPQHF TGTGCCACCAGCAGAGGGGTGGCGGAACCGGATAGCAATCAGCCCCAGCATTTT
NA TRBJ2-2 16 TRBV27 NA CASSPDGTLNTGELFF TGTGCCAGCAGCCCCGACGGGACTCTTAACACCGGGGAGCTGTTTTTT
NA TRBJ2-5 14 TRBV11-2 NA CASSLFYGQETQYF TGTGCCAGCAGCTTATTTTACGGCCAAGAGACCCAGTACTTC
NA TRBJ2-5 19 TRBV7-6 NA CASSLLPPGAEGLQETQYF TGTGCCAGCAGCCTCCTCCCCCCGGGGGCGGAGGGGCTCCAAGAGACCCAGTACTTC
NA TRBJ2-1 15 TRBV7-9 NA CASSKSTGDGDEQFF TGTGCCAGCAGCAAATCAACGGGCGATGGCGATGAGCAGTTCTTC
NA TRBJ2-3 16 TRBV7-3 TRBD1 CASSLGAGGWTDTQYF TGTGCCAGCAGCTTAGGGGCAGGGGGCTGGACAGATACGCAGTATTTT
NA TRBJ1-1 17 TRBV4-3 TRBD1 CASSQTYSGGMNTEAFF TGCGCCAGCAGCCAAACGTATTCAGGGGGTATGAACACTGAAGCTTTCTTT
NA TRBJ2-7 12 TRBV29-1 NA CSVVYNPYEQYF TGCAGCGTTGTGTACAATCCCTACGAGCAGTACTTC
once TRBJ2-7 13 TRBV29-1 NA CSVEFGSPYEQYF TGCAGCGTTGAATTCGGCTCACCCTACGAGCAGTACTTC
NA TRBJ2-7 14 TRBV4-1 TRBD1 CASSTPGQPYEQYF TGCGCCAGCAGCACCCCGGGACAGCCCTACGAGCAGTACTTC
NA TRBJ2-7 21 TRBV27 TRBD1 CASTSSPFGQGASKSSYEQYF TGTGCCAGCACCTCATCTCCGTTCGGACAGGGGGCGAGTAAGTCTTCCTACGAGCAGTACTTC
NA TRBJ2-7 13 TRBV5-1 TRBD1 CASSSDRDYEQYF TGCGCCAGCAGTTCGGACAGGGACTACGAGCAGTACTTC
NA TRBJ1-2 14 TRBV28 NA CASSSRRASYGYTF TGTGCCAGCAGTTCACGCAGGGCGAGCTATGGCTACACCTTC